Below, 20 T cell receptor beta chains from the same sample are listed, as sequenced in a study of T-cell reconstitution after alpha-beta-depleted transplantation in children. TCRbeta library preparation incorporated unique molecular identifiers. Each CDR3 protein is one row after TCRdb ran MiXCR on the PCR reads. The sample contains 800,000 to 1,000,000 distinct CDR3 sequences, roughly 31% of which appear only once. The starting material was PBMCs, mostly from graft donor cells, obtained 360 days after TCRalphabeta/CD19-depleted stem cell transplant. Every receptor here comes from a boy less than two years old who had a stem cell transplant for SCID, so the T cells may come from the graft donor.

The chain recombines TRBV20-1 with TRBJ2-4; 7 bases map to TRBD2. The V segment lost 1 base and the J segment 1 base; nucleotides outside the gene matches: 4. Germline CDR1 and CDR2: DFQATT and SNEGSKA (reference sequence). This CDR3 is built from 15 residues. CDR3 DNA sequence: TGCAGTGCTAGAGGGGGGGGGAATGCCAAAAACATTCAGTACTTC. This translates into CSARGGGNAKNIQYF.

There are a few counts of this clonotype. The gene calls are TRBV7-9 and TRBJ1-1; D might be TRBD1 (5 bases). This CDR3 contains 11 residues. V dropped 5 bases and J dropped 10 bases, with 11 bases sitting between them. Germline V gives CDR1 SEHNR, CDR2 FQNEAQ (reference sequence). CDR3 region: CASSHQGGAFF. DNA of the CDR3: TGTGCCAGCAGCCACCAGGGAGGAGCTTTCTTT.

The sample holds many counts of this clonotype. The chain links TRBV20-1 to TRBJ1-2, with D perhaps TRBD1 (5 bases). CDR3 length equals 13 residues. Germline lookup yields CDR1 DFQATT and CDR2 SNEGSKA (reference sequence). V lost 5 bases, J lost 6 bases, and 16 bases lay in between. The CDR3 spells CSALNPGLNGYTF. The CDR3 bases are TGCAGTGCTCTCAACCCAGGGCTTAATGGCTACACCTTC.

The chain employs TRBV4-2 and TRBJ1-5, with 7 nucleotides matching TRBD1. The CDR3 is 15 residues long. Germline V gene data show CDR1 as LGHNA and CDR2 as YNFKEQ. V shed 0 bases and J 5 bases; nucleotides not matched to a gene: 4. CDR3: CASSQDATGHQPQHF. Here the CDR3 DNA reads TGTGCCAGCAGCCAAGATGCGACAGGGCATCAGCCCCAGCATTTT.

The CDR3 DNA is TGCAGTGCTAGCACAGGGGGCGTCCCCAATGAGCAGTTCTTC. This gives the protein CSASTGGVPNEQFF. The chain combines TRBV20-1 with TRBJ2-1; 9 bases are shared with TRBD1. This CDR3 is built from 14 residues. Unmatched junction bases numbered 6, after V lost 3 bases and J lost 6 bases. Germline V gives CDR1 DFQATT, CDR2 SNEGSKA (reference sequence).

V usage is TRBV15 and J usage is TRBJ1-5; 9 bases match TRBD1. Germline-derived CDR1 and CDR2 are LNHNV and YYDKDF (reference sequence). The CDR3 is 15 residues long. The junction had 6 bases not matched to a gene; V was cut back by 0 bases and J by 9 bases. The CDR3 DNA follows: TGTGCCACCAGCAGAGAGAGGGACAGGGTTTCGCCCCAGCATTTT. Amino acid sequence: CATSRERDRVSPQHF.

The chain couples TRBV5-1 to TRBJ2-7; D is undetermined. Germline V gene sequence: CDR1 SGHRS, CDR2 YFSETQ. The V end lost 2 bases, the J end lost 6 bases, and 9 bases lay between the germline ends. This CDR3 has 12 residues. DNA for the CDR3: TGCGCCAGCAGCTTCGACGTGGCCGAGCAGTACTTC. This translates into CASSFDVAEQYF.

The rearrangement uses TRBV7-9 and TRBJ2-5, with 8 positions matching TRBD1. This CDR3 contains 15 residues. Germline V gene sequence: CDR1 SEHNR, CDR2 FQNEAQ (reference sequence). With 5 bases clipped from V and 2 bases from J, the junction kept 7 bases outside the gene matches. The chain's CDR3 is CASSSWDRTQETQYF. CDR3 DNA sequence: TGTGCCAGCAGCAGCTGGGACAGGACGCAAGAGACCCAGTACTTC.

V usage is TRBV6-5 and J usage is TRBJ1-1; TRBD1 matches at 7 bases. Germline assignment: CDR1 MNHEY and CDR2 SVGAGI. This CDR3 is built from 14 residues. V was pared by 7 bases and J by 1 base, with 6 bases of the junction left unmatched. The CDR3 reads CASILRQGNTEAFF. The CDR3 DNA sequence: TGTGCCAGCATTCTCCGACAGGGGAACACTGAAGCTTTCTTT.

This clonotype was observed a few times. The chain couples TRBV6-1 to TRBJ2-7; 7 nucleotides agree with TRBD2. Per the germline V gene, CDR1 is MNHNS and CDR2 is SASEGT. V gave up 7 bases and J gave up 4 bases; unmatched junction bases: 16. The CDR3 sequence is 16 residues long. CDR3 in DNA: TGTGCCAGCACCCTCAGGACTAGTTCGATTTATTACGAGCAGTACTTC. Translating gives CASTLRTSSIYYEQYF.

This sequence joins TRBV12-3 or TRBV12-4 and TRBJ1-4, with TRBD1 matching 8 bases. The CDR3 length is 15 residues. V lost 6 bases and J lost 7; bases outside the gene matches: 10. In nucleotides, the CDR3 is TGTGCCAGCAGCCGCAGGGGGCTGAACGGTGAAAAACTGTTTTTT. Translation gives CASSRRGLNGEKLFF.

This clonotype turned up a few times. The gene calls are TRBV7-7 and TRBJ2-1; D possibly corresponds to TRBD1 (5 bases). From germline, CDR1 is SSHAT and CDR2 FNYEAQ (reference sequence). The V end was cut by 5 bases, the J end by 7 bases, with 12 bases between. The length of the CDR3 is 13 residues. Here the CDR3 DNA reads TGTGCCAGCAGCCGGAATCAGGGTAATGAGCAGTTCTTC. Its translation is CASSRNQGNEQFF.

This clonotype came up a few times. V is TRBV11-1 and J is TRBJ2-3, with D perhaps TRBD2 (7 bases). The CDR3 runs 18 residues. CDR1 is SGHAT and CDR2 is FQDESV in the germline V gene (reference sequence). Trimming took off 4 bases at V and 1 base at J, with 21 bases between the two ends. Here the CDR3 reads CASSSPIRGGARTDTQYF. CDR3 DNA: TGTGCCAGCAGCTCTCCCATCCGTGGGGGGGCCCGCACAGATACGCAGTATTTT. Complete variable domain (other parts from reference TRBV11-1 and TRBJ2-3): EAEVAQSPRYKITEKSQAVAFWCDPISGHATLYWYRQILGQGPELLVQFQDESVVDDSQLPKDRFSAERLKGVDSTLKIQPAELGDSAMYLCASSSPIRGGARTDTQYFGPGTRLTVL.

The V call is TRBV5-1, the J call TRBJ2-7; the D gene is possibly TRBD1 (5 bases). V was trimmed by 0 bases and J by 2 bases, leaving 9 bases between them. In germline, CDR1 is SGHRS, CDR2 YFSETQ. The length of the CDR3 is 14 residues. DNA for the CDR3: TGCGCCAGCAGCTTGGACAGGCTAGCCTACGAGCAGTACTTC. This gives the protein CASSLDRLAYEQYF.

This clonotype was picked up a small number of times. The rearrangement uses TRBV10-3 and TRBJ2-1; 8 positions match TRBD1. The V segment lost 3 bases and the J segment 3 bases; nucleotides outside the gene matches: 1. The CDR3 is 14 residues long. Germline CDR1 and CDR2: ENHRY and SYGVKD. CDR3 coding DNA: TGTGCCATCAGTGATACAGGGGGCTACAATGAGCAGTTCTTC. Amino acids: CAISDTGGYNEQFF.

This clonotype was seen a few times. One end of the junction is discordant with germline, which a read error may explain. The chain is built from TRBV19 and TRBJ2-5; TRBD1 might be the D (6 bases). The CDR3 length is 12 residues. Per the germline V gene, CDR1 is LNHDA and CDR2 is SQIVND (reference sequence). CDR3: CASSIRGETQYF. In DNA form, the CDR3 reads TGTGCCAGCAGTATCAGGGGCGAGACCCAGTACTTC.

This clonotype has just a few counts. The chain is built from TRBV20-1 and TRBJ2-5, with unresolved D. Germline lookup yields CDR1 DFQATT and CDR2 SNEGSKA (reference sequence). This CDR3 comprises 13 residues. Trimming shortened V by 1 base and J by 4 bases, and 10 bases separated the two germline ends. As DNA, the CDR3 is TGCAGTGCTAGAGGACGGGTGAGAGAGACCCAGTACTTC. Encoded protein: CSARGRVRETQYF.

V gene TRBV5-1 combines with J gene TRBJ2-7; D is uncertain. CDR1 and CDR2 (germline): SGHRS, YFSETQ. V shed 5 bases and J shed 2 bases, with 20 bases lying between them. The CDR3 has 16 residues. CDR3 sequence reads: CASSYPDGNLPYEQYF. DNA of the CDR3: TGCGCCAGCAGTTACCCGGACGGTAACCTACCCTACGAGCAGTACTTC.

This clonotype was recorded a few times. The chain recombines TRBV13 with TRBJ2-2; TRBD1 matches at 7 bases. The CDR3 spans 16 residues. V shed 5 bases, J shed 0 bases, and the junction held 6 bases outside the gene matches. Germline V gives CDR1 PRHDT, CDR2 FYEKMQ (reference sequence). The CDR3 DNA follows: TGTGCCAGCAGCCCAGACAGGGCAGCGAACACCGGGGAGCTGTTTTTT. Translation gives CASSPDRAANTGELFF.

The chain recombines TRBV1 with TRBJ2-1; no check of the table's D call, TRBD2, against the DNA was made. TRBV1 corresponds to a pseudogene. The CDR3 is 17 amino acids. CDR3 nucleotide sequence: TGCCAGCAGCCAAACACCCTCACTAGCGGGGGGGCCGATGAGCAGTTCTTC. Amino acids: CQQPNTLTSGGADEQFF.